Described below is a single TCR beta chain sequence and its context. These data come from a study of blood T cell repertoires in COVID-19. The germline V gene has CDR1 LNHNV and CDR2 YYDKDF (reference sequence). This CDR3 has 17 residues. V trimming: 7 bases; J trimming: 2 bases; junction bases outside the gene matches: 11. Some clones are missing from TCRdb's copy, which holds only in-frame ones; the method was immunoSEQ multiplex PCR. This sample has 50,000 to 70,000 clones, with about 80% found just once. V gene TRBV15 combines with J gene TRBJ2-1, with 10 bases matching TRBD2. This receptor was taken from an elderly man with COVID-19, enrolled during active disease. Material: peripheral blood. CDR3 region: CATNPPNTSGAYNEQFF. As DNA, the CDR3 is TGTGCCACCAATCCGCCCAATACTAGCGGGGCCTACAATGAGCAGTTCTTC.